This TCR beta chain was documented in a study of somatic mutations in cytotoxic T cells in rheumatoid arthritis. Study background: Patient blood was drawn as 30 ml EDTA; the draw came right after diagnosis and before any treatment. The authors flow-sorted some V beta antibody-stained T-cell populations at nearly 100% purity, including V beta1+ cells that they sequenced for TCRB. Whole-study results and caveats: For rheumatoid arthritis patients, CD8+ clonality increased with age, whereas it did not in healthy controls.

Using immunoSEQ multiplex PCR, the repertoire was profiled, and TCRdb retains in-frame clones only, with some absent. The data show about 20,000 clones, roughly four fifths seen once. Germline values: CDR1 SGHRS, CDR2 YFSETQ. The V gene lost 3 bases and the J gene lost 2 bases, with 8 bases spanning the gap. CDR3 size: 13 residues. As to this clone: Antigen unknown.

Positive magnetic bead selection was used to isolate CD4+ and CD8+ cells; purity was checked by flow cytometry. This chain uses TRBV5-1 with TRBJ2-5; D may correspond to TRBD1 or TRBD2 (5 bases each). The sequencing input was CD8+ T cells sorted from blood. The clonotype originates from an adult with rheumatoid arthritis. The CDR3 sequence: CASSSGPQETQYF. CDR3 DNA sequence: TGCGCCAGCAGCTCGGGACCACAAGAGACCCAGTACTTC.